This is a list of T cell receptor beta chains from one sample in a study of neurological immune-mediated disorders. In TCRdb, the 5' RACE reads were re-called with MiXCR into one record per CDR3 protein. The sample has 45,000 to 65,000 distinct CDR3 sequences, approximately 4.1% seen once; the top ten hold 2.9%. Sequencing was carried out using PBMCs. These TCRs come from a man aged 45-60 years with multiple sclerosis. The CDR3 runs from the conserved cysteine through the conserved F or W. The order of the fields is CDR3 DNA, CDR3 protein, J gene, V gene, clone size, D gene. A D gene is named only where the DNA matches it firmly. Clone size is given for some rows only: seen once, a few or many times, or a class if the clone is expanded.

DNA: TGCGCCAGCAGCCAAGTGGAACATGGGCAGCAGCCCCAGCATTTT
CDR3: CASSQVEHGQQPQHF
J: TRBJ1-5
V: TRBV4-1
size: -
D: -

DNA: TGCAGCGTTCAAAGGATGTTGACTGAAGCTTTCTTT
CDR3: CSVQRMLTEAFF
J: TRBJ1-1
V: TRBV29-1
size: -
D: -

DNA: TGTGCCAGCTCACCCGACAGCCAAATGAGGAAACTGTTTTTT
CDR3: CASSPDSQMRKLFF
J: TRBJ1-4
V: TRBV18
size: many
D: -

DNA: TGCGCCAGCAGCAACCCCGGAGGTGGTGGGGCCAACGTCCTGACTTTC
CDR3: CASSNPGGGGANVLTF
J: TRBJ2-6
V: TRBV5-1
size: many
D: -

DNA: TGTGCCAGCAGCCACAAGTTAGCGGGAGTAAGACGAGACACAGATACGCAGTATTTT
CDR3: CASSHKLAGVRRDTDTQYF
J: TRBJ2-3
V: TRBV7-9
size: many
D: TRBD2

DNA: TGCGCCAGCAGCCCGTGGACAGGGGAAGAGACCCAGTACTTC
CDR3: CASSPWTGEETQYF
J: TRBJ2-5
V: TRBV5-1
size: many
D: TRBD1

DNA: TGCGCCAGCAGCCAGAGCGGGGGAGACCAAGAGACCCAGTACTTC
CDR3: CASSQSGGDQETQYF
J: TRBJ2-5
V: TRBV4-1
size: many
D: TRBD2

DNA: TGTGCCAGCAGTGCCCGGGGTTGGTTGCGGGATCAGCCCCAGAATTTT
CDR3: CASSARGWLRDQPQNF
J: TRBJ1-5
V: TRBV2
size: many
D: -

DNA: TGCAGTGCTAGGCGAGATCAGAGTAGCAATCAGCCCCAGCATTTT
CDR3: CSARRDQSSNQPQHF
J: TRBJ1-5
V: TRBV20-1
size: many
D: -

DNA: TGTGCCAGCGAGGGGGCGGGACGGAATAATTCACCCCTCCACTTT
CDR3: CASEGAGRNNSPLHF
J: TRBJ1-6
V: TRBV2
size: many
D: TRBD1

DNA: TGCGCCAGCAGCTACCAGGACAAAACCACAGATACGCAGTATTTT
CDR3: CASSYQDKTTDTQYF
J: TRBJ2-3
V: TRBV5-1
size: many
D: -

DNA: TGCAGTGCTAGACTTGGGGACTTTCGTCAAAACATTCAGTACTTC
CDR3: CSARLGDFRQNIQYF
J: TRBJ2-4
V: TRBV20-1
size: many
D: -

DNA: TGTGCCAGCAGCTCCACGGACTTCCCCACAGATACGCAGTATTTT
CDR3: CASSSTDFPTDTQYF
J: TRBJ2-3
V: TRBV7-2
size: many
D: -

DNA: TGTGCCAGCAGCCAAGCGGGGACAGGGGAGGTGGGGAACTATGGCTACACCTTC
CDR3: CASSQAGTGEVGNYGYTF
J: TRBJ1-2
V: TRBV4-2
size: many
D: TRBD1

DNA: TGTGCCAGCAGCCAAGGGACCAGCAATCAGCCCCAGCATTTT
CDR3: CASSQGTSNQPQHF
J: TRBJ1-5
V: TRBV3-1
size: many
D: -

DNA: TGCGCCAGCAGCTTGGCCACAGGGGTATGGTTTGAAGCTTTCTTT
CDR3: CASSLATGVWFEAFF
J: TRBJ1-1
V: TRBV5-1
size: many
D: TRBD1

DNA: TGCAGTGCTAGAGATGTCGACCTCCTATGGGACACTGAAGCTTTCTTT
CDR3: CSARDVDLLWDTEAFF
J: TRBJ1-1
V: TRBV20-1
size: many
D: -

DNA: TGTGCCAGCAGCTTAGAGGGGAGGGGCGGGGAGCTGTTTTTT
CDR3: CASSLEGRGGELFF
J: TRBJ2-2
V: TRBV11-2
size: many
D: TRBD2

DNA: TGCAGCGTCGAGCGGGAGCCCTACAATGAGCAGTTCTTC
CDR3: CSVEREPYNEQFF
J: TRBJ2-1
V: TRBV29-1
size: few
D: TRBD2

DNA: TGTGCCAGCAGGGTAGCGGGAGACACAGATACGCAGTATTTT
CDR3: CASRVAGDTDTQYF
J: TRBJ2-3
V: TRBV12-3/TRBV12-4
size: many
D: TRBD2

DNA: TGCAGCGTTAGAAAGCGGGACAGGGAGGAAGAAGGCTCCTACAATGAGCAGTTCTTC
CDR3: CSVRKRDREEEGSYNEQFF
J: TRBJ2-1
V: TRBV29-1
size: many
D: TRBD1